The clone carrying this T cell receptor (beta chain) was observed a handful of times. Its antigen is not identified. This record comes from a study of T-cell memory formation after mild COVID-19. Study outcomes and limitations: Those CD4+ clones that contracted were mainly in CM and EM (CD8+ ones in EMRA).

Amplification by 5'RACE using constant-segment primers produced TCR alpha and TCR beta cDNA libraries that carried sample barcodes and UMIs. TCRdb analysed the 5' RACE reads with MiXCR anew, one entry per CDR3 protein. The sample lists about 170,000 distinct CDR3 sequences; under 15% were seen once. The receptor comes from a man in his late teens or twenties who had mild COVID-19 (a few samples of this study predate the infection). Cell type and time point are not known. Sequenced sample: PBMCs or a T cell subset sorted from them (not recorded which).

CDR3 in DNA: TGTGCCAGCAGCCAAGTCTCCGGGACAAAGAATGAAAAACTGTTTTTT. Translation gives CASSQVSGTKNEKLFF. The rearrangement uses TRBV14 and TRBJ1-4; weak D call: TRBD1 (6 bases). Germline V gives CDR1 SGHDN, CDR2 FVKESK. The CDR3 sequence is 16 residues long. V was pared by 1 base and J by 5 bases, with 14 bases between.